Shown below are 30 T cell receptor beta chains from a single sample sequenced in a study of T cell responses to AZD1222 COVID-19 vaccine. Assay: immunoSEQ multiplex PCR; the TCRdb copy retains only in-frame clones and omits some. This sample yields about 120,000 clones, of which roughly 90% are seen a single time; 14% belongs to the top ten. This material consisted of peripheral blood, taken on day 0 of AZD1222 vaccination. The receptors shown here come from an adult in good health.

The chain combines TRBV4-1 with TRBJ2-7, with D possibly being TRBD2 (8 bases). CDR1 MGHRA and CDR2 YSYEKL come from the germline V gene. V was clipped by 4 bases and J by 3 bases, with 22 bases between them. CDR3 length: 17 residues. The CDR3 bases are TGCGCCAGCAGCCCCGGGGGGGGAACAGCAGGGGGCTACGAGCAGTACTTC. Amino acid sequence: CASSPGGGTAGGYEQYF.

The J gene is TRBJ2-3, the V gene TRBV24-1; 8 bases are a match to TRBD1. V lost 7 bases, J lost 4 bases, and 6 bases stayed unmatched. The CDR3 is made up of 14 amino acids. In germline, CDR1 is KGHDR, CDR2 SFDVKD. The CDR3 DNA reads TGTGCCACCAGATCGACAGGGGCGGCAGATACGCAGTATTTT. It codes for CATRSTGAADTQYF.

The chain combines TRBV7-9 with TRBJ1-1; D is uncertain. This CDR3 region has 16 residues. The V end lost 3 bases, the J end lost 4 bases, and 18 bases lay between the germline ends. The germline V gene encodes CDR1 SEHNR and CDR2 FQNEAQ (reference sequence). The CDR3: CASSFPGGLTGTEAFF. The DNA for the CDR3 is TGTGCCAGCAGCTTTCCGGGCGGCCTTACGGGCACTGAAGCTTTCTTT.

The V call is TRBV5-6, the J call TRBJ2-1; possibly TRBD1 for D (6 bases). The length of the CDR3 is 14 residues. Germline V CDR1 and CDR2: SGHDT, YYEEEE. V was trimmed by 4 bases and J by 13 bases, leaving 21 bases between them. CDR3 sequence: CASSLGPGQPEQFF. The CDR3 DNA is TGTGCCAGCAGCCTGGGGCCCGGACAGCCGGAACAGTTCTTC.

The chain has TRBV6-2 or TRBV6-3 and TRBJ2-7, with 7 bases identical to TRBD2. The CDR3 has 15 residues. The germline V gene encodes CDR1 MNHEY and CDR2 SVGEGT. J gave up 4 bases and V 5 bases, and 11 bases lay outside the gene matches. The CDR3: CASSPLAAFRYEQYF. The CDR3 DNA reads as TGTGCCAGCAGTCCCCTAGCGGCCTTTCGGTACGAGCAGTACTTC.

V gene TRBV19 combines with J gene TRBJ2-7; D is ambiguous. Germline CDR1 is LNHDA and CDR2 is SQIVND (reference sequence). Trimming cost V 6 bases and J 1 base, with 10 bases left between them. CDR3 length equals 13 residues. CDR3 protein: CASRHSNSYEQYF. In DNA form, the CDR3 reads TGTGCCAGTAGGCACAGCAATTCCTACGAGCAGTACTTC.

The chain carries TRBV5-1 and TRBJ2-1, with 8 bases aligning to TRBD2. Looked up from germline, CDR1 is SGHRS and CDR2 is YFSETQ. V trimming: 0 bases; J trimming: 5 bases; junction bases outside the gene matches: 7. The CDR3 runs to 16 residues. This CDR3 is CASSLASGRGDNEQFF. The CDR3 DNA sequence: TGCGCCAGCAGCTTGGCCAGCGGGAGAGGGGACAATGAGCAGTTCTTC.

The CDR3 reads CASRGRGPNTEAFF. For the CDR3, the DNA is TGTGCCAGCAGGGGGCGAGGACCGAACACTGAAGCTTTCTTT. V is TRBV25-1 and J is TRBJ1-1, with D possibly being TRBD1 (5 bases). The CDR3 runs to 14 residues. Germline lookup yields CDR1 MGHDK and CDR2 SYGVNS. V was pared by 6 bases and J by 1 base, with 12 bases between.

This chain connects TRBV27 to TRBJ1-2, with TRBD1 matching 8 bases. This CDR3 comprises 15 residues. V lost 5 bases and J lost 4; bases outside the gene matches: 9. Germline assignment: CDR1 MNHEY and CDR2 SMNVEV (reference sequence). CDR3 sequence reads: CASSITGGRPYGYTF. In DNA, the CDR3 is TGTGCCAGCAGTATTACAGGGGGAAGGCCCTATGGCTACACCTTC.

The chain joins TRBV2 to TRBJ1-6; perhaps TRBD1 as D (5 bases). The CDR3 runs to 15 residues. Trimming pared 7 bases from V and 6 bases from J, leaving 16 bases between. Germline V gene sequence: CDR1 SNHLY, CDR2 FYNNEI. For the CDR3, the DNA is TGTGCCAGCAAGGCGCCTTCGACAGCTAATTCACCCCTCCACTTT. Amino acids: CASKAPSTANSPLHF.

The chain uses TRBV28 and TRBJ1-2; 7 nucleotides line up with TRBD1. Germline CDR1 reads MDHEN; CDR2 reads SYDVKM. The ends lost 4 bases at V and 2 bases at J; junction bases unmatched: 4. CDR3 length: 14 residues. The CDR3: CASSSQTGNYGYTF. CDR3 in DNA: TGTGCCAGCAGTTCACAGACAGGGAACTATGGCTACACCTTC.

The CDR3 protein is CASSGQGQDNTEAFF. CDR3 nucleotides: TGTGCCAGCAGTGGCCAAGGGCAAGATAACACTGAAGCTTTCTTT. This chain links TRBV27 with TRBJ1-1, with D uncertain. Trimming took 5 bases from V and 2 from J, leaving 15 bases between them. Germline CDR1 and CDR2: MNHEY and SMNVEV (reference sequence). This CDR3 spans 15 amino acids.

The chain recombines TRBV27 with TRBJ2-3; D gene uncertain. The germline V gene encodes CDR1 MNHEY and CDR2 SMNVEV (reference sequence). V was shortened by 5 bases and J by 2 bases, with 11 bases between the two germline ends. The CDR3 loop spans 14 amino acids. CDR3 loop: CASSLTPSTDTQYF. The CDR3 DNA reads as TGTGCCAGCAGTCTGACACCGTCCACAGATACGCAGTATTTT.

There are a few counts of this clone. CDR3 DNA: TGTGCCAGCAGCGATAAACCTTCGGACAGCCGTTCGGCCAAAAACATTCAGTACTTC. Translating gives CASSDKPSDSRSAKNIQYF. V and J are TRBV21-1 and TRBJ2-4; TRBD1 is taken as the D call from the table, unchecked against the DNA. TRBV21-1 is classified as a pseudogene. The CDR3 length is 19 residues.

The table lists this clone with a few counts. V usage is TRBV19 and J usage is TRBJ1-2; D remains ambiguous. V was clipped by 1 base and J by 4 bases, with 10 bases between them. This CDR3 comprises 14 residues. In germline, CDR1 is LNHDA, CDR2 SQIVND (reference sequence). The CDR3 here is CASSIGIHRYGYTF. CDR3 DNA sequence: TGTGCCAGTAGTATAGGAATCCACCGCTATGGCTACACCTTC. The variable domain in full, with the rest retrieved from reference TRBV19 and TRBJ1-2, is DGGITQSPKYLFRKEGQNVTLSCEQNLNHDAMYWYRQDPGQGLRLIYYSQIVNDFQKGDIAEGYSVSREKKESFPLTVTSAQKNPTAFYLCASSIGIHRYGYTFGSGTRLTVV.

This chain uses TRBV4-3 with TRBJ1-2; TRBD1 matches at 9 bases. Germline V gene lookup returns CDR1 LGHNA and CDR2 YSLEER. The CDR3 runs 15 residues. V shed 1 base and J 9 bases; nucleotides not matched to a gene: 9. The CDR3 nucleotides are TGCGCCAGCAGCCAAGCGCGGGGACAGGGAACAAGCTACACCTTC. Its translation is CASSQARGQGTSYTF.

The chain employs TRBV19 and TRBJ1-1, with D possibly TRBD1 on 5 matching bases. In germline, CDR1 is LNHDA, CDR2 SQIVND (reference sequence). Deletions cut 3 bases from V and 0 bases from J, with 14 bases between. The CDR3 runs 16 residues. The CDR3 DNA reads TGTGCCAGTAGTATGGGTCAGGGACTTATGAACACTGAAGCTTTCTTT. This encodes CASSMGQGLMNTEAFF. Supplemented by reference TRBV19 and TRBJ1-1, the full variable domain reads DGGITQSPKYLFRKEGQNVTLSCEQNLNHDAMYWYRQDPGQGLRLIYYSQIVNDFQKGDIAEGYSVSREKKESFPLTVTSAQKNPTAFYLCASSMGQGLMNTEAFFGQGTRLTVV.

The chain combines TRBV24-1 with TRBJ1-1, with 8 nucleotides matching TRBD1. This CDR3 is 14 amino acids long. V trimming: 7 bases; J trimming: 1 base; junction bases outside the gene matches: 4. CDR1 is KGHDR, CDR2 SFDVKD, per germline. CDR3 nucleotides: TGTGCCACCAGATCGGGACAGGAGAACACTGAAGCTTTCTTT. Its protein product is CATRSGQENTEAFF.

The chain couples TRBV2 to TRBJ1-1; weak D call: TRBD1 (5 bases). The CDR3 contains 16 residues. Germline CDR1 and CDR2: SNHLY and FYNNEI. V was shortened by 6 bases and J by 1 base, with 18 bases between the two germline ends. CDR3 bases: TGTGCCAGCAGCTCTACCCGGGTGGGGCGGAACACTGAAGCTTTCTTT. Its protein product is CASSSTRVGRNTEAFF.

CDR3 DNA sequence: TGTGCCAGCAGACAAACTAGCGGTCAAGAGACCCAGTACTTC. Amino acids: CASRQTSGQETQYF. The J gene is TRBJ2-5, the V gene TRBV3-1 (or the pseudogene TRBV3-2), with 8 bases identical to TRBD2. The CDR3 length is 14 residues. The germline V gene has CDR1 LGHDT and CDR2 YNNKEL (reference sequence). After removal of 6 bases from V and 2 bases from J, the junction contained 5 bases not matched to a gene.

This clone appeared a single time. This sequence joins TRBV7-2 and TRBJ1-5, with D unresolved. Trimming shortened V by 5 bases and J by 2 bases, and 13 bases separated the two germline ends. This CDR3 has 15 residues. Germline-derived CDR1 and CDR2 are SGHTA and FQGNSA. CDR3 sequence: CASSPKGWGNQPQHF. CDR3 coding DNA: TGTGCCAGCAGCCCCAAAGGGTGGGGCAATCAGCCCCAGCATTTT.

The V gene is TRBV27, the J gene TRBJ1-5; no reliable D call. Germline values: CDR1 MNHEY, CDR2 SMNVEV (reference sequence). The length of the CDR3 is 14 residues. The germline V and J ends were trimmed by 2 bases and 6 bases, with 11 bases remaining between them. CDR3 region: CASSLREGVQPQHF. As DNA, the CDR3 is TGTGCCAGCAGTTTAAGGGAGGGAGTTCAGCCCCAGCATTTT.

The chain employs TRBV30 and TRBJ1-1, with unresolved D. The CDR3 has 13 amino acids. The germline V gene encodes CDR1 GTSNPN and CDR2 SVGIG (reference sequence). V was cut by 0 bases and J by 6 bases, with 11 bases left in between. The CDR3 is CAWSVRSTAEAFF. Written as DNA, the CDR3 is TGTGCCTGGAGTGTTAGGTCGACGGCTGAAGCTTTCTTT.

The rearrangement links TRBV2 to TRBJ2-7, with 8 bases that match TRBD1. The CDR3 is 15 amino acids. Germline V gene data show CDR1 as SNHLY and CDR2 as FYNNEI. The trim removed 2 bases at V and 3 bases at J, leaving 6 bases unmatched. CDR3 in amino acids: CASSESTGDRYEQYF. CDR3 in DNA: TGTGCCAGCAGTGAATCGACAGGGGATCGCTACGAGCAGTACTTC.

This clone came up once. The chain recombines TRBV18 with TRBJ1-2, with D tentatively TRBD1 (6 bases). V lost 3 bases and J 4 bases, leaving 24 bases between the germline ends. The germline V gene has CDR1 KGHSH and CDR2 LQKENI. The CDR3 extends over 18 amino acids. CDR3: CASSPDLTPGVLAYGYTF. CDR3 coding DNA: TGTGCCAGCTCACCGGACCTCACCCCAGGGGTTTTGGCCTATGGCTACACCTTC.

This clone was recorded only once. The V call is TRBV18, the J call TRBJ1-2; no reliable D call. The V end was cut by 5 bases, the J end by 2 bases, with 15 bases between. The CDR3 runs to 15 residues. Germline loops: CDR1 KGHSH, CDR2 LQKENI. CDR3 in amino acids: CASSTPGWGNYGYTF. The CDR3 DNA reads TGTGCCAGCTCAACGCCTGGTTGGGGAAACTATGGCTACACCTTC. Based on the CDR3 plus reference TRBV18 and TRBJ1-2, the full variable domain is NAGVMQNPRHLVRRRGQEARLRCSPMKGHSHVYWYRQLPEEGLKFMVYLQKENIIDESGMPKERFSAEFPKEGPSILRIQQVVRGDSAAYFCASSTPGWGNYGYTFGSGTRLTVV.

The V and J genes are TRBV6-2 or TRBV6-3 and TRBJ1-2; D gene ambiguous. Germline V gives CDR1 MNHEY, CDR2 SVGEGT. The CDR3 is 14 amino acids. The V end was cut by 6 bases, the J end by 1 base, with 12 bases between. In DNA form, the CDR3 reads TGTGCCAGCAGCCGCGACACGCATAACTATGGCTACACCTTC. Translated, it gives CASSRDTHNYGYTF.

V is TRBV3-1 (or the pseudogene TRBV3-2) and J is TRBJ2-7; D is unclear. Germline V gene lookup returns CDR1 LGHDT and CDR2 YNNKEL (reference sequence). V was pared by 3 bases and J by 3 bases, with 3 bases between. The CDR3 consists of 11 residues. The CDR3 coding sequence is TGTGCCAGCAGCCATGGCTACGAGCAGTACTTC. Its translation: CASSHGYEQYF.

The V gene is TRBV24-1, the J gene TRBJ1-2; D is uncertain. The CDR3 has 13 amino acids. Trimming removed 4 bases from V and 3 bases from J, with 8 bases in between. Germline values: CDR1 KGHDR, CDR2 SFDVKD. DNA of the CDR3: TGTGCCACCAGTGAGGGCAGCGACTATGGCTACACCTTC. This translates into CATSEGSDYGYTF.

The genes are TRBV6-5 and TRBJ1-2; D unclear. The V gene's germline CDR1 is MNHEY and CDR2 SVGAGI. The CDR3 consists of 11 residues. V was clipped by 8 bases and J by 7 bases, with 11 bases between them. The CDR3 nucleotides are TGTGCCAGCTGGTCGGGGATTGGCTACACCTTC. It encodes CASWSGIGYTF.